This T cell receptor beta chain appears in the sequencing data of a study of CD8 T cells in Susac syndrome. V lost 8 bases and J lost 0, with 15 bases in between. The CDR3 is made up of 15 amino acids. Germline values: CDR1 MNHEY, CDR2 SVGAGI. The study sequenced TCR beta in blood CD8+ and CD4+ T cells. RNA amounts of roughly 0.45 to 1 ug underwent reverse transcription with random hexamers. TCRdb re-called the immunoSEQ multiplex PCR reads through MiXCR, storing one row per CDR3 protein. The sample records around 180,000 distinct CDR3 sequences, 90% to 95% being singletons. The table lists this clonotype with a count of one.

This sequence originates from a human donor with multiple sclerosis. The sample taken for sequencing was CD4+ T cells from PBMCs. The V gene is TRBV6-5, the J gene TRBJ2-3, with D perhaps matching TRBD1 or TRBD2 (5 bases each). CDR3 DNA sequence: TGTGCCAGCGGGATCCGGGACCCTAGCACAGATACGCAGTATTTT. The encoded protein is CASGIRDPSTDTQYF.